This TCR beta chain came from a study of control samples from healthy donors and cancer patients. In germline, CDR1 is SGHAT, CDR2 FQNNGV. CDR3 length: 15 residues. V shed 8 bases, J shed 5 bases, and the junction held 8 bases outside the gene matches. Clones were sequenced by immunoSEQ multiplex PCR, and TCRdb holds only the in-frame ones, with some missing. The table has about 92,000 clones, approximately 78% seen once. The clonotype was recovered from a woman aged 60-75 years in good health. This chain connects TRBV11-2 to TRBJ2-3; TRBD2 matches at 12 bases. Sequenced material: blood. This CDR3 is CASRPSGRAGDTQYF. For the CDR3, the DNA is TGTGCCAGCCGACCTAGCGGGAGGGCCGGAGATACGCAGTATTTT.